A single T cell receptor beta chain is shown here with its context. This sample is part of a study of blood T cell repertoires in COVID-19. Sequencing was performed with immunoSEQ multiplex PCR; in TCRdb, only in-frame clones are kept and a portion is missing. The repertoire holds a few hundred thousand clones, 80% to 90% seen once, with roughly 0.76% in the top ten. Followed longitudinally, the Seattle patients had been enrolled during active infection. The CDR3 has 14 residues. Looked up from germline, CDR1 is MNHEY and CDR2 is SVGAGI. V lost 3 bases and J lost 5; bases outside the gene matches: 4. Sequences were obtained from peripheral blood. This TCR was recovered from a man younger than 35 with COVID-19, enrolled during active disease. The rearrangement joins TRBV6-5 to TRBJ2-7; TRBD1 matches at 10 bases. The CDR3 reads CASSYRDRGHEQYF. CDR3 coding DNA: TGTGCCAGCAGTTATCGGGACAGGGGACACGAGCAGTACTTC.